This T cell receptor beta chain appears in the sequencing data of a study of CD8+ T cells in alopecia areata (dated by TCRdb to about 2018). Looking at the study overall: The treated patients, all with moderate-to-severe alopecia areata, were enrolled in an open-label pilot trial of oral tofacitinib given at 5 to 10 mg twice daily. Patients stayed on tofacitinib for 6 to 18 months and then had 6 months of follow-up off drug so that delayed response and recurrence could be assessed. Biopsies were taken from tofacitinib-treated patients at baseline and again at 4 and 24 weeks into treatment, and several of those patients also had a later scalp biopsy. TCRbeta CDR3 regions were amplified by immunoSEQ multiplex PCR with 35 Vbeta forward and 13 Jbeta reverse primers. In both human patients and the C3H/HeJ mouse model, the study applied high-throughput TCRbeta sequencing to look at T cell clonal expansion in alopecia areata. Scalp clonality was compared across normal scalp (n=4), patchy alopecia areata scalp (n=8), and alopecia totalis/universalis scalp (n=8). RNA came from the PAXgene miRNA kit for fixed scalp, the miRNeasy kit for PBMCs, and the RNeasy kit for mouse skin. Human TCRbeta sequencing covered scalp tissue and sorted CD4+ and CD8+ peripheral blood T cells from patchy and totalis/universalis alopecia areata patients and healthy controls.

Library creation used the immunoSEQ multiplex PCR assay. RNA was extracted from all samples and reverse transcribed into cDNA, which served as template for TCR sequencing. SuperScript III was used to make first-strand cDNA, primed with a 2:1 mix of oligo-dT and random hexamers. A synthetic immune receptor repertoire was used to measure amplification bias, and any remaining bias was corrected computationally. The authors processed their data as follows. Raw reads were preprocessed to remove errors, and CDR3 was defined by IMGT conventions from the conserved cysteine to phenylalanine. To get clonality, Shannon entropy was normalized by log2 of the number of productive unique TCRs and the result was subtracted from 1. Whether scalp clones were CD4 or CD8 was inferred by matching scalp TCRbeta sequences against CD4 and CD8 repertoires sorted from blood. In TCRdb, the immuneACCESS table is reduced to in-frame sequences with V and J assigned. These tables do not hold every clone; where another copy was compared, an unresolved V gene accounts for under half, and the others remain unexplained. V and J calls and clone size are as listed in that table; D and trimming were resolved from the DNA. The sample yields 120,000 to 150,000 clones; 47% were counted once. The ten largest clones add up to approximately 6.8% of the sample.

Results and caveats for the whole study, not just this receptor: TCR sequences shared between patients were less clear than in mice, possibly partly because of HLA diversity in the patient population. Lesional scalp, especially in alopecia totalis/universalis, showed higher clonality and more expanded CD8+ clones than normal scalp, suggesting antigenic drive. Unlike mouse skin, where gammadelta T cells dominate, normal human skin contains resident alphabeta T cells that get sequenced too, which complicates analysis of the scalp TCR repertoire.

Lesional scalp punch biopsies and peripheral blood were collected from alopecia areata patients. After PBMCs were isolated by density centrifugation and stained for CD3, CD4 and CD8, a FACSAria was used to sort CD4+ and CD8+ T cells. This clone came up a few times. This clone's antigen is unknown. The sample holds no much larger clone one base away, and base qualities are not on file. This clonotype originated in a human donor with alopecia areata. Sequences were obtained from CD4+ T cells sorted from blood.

The DNA reads as follows: TGTGCCAGCAGCCGCAGGCAGGGAGAGACCCAGTACTTC. The resulting protein is CASSRRQGETQYF. The rearranged chain carries TRBV11-2 and TRBJ2-5; the D segment could be TRBD1, given 5 matching bases. Trimming removed 5 bases from V and 4 bases from J, leaving 11 bases between the germline ends. The CDR3 has 13 amino acids, counting the end cysteine and phenylalanine. CDR3 DNA is the only sequence kept; it has 39 bases, read in frame from the first base. CDR1 and CDR2 are drawn from the germline V gene: SGHAT, FQNNGV.